The TCR beta chain under discussion was sequenced for a study of vaccination and CD4 T cells after COVID-19 (dated by TCRdb to between 2021 and 2022). For context, the study as a whole: Every convalescent patient had a positive nasal swab PCR test for SARS-CoV-2, with mild disease in roughly nine patients and severe disease in one. In the convalescent cohort there were six males and four females, among whom were two Hispanic individuals, seven Caucasians, two Asians and one multiracial person. Participants received two doses of either the Pfizer-BioNTech BNT162b2 vaccine (n=8) or the Moderna mRNA-1273 vaccine (n=2). Post-COVID blood samples were collected from convalescent patients a median of roughly 100 days after diagnosis, with a range of about 35 to 180 days. Post-vaccine blood samples were taken a median of 72 days after the second vaccine dose, with a range of about 13 to 241 days. The cultures were stimulated with overlapping spike peptide pools from SARS-CoV-2 and from the common cold coronaviruses HCoV-NL63, HCoV-OC43 and HCoV-229E. In control cultures, a CEFX viral epitope pool was used as positive control, an HIV-1 Nef peptide pool was used as negative control, or no peptide was added. In around 9 COVID-19 convalescent patients and a few infection-naive healthy vaccine recipients, researchers compared the spike-specific CD4+ TCR repertoire from before mRNA vaccination with the repertoire from after.

To note about this clonotype: Its specific antigen is unknown. Per-base quality was not reported, and no clone a single base away is much larger than it.

Results and caveats for the whole study, not just this receptor: An increase in the median number of SARS-CoV-2-reactive clonotypes from 21 after infection to roughly 36 after vaccination was observed, but the change was not found to be significant. Among the post-vaccine SARS-CoV-2-reactive clones in convalescent patients, a median approximately 86% showed up only after vaccination, which suggests vaccine-specific priming. Of the vaccine-specific clones in convalescent patients, 304 of 307, or nearly all, reacted only to SARS-CoV-2 spike and did not cross-react with common cold coronaviruses. Relatively few convalescent patients were included in the study, and early timepoints after natural infection were not analyzed.

The treatment or condition label on this specimen signifies: approximately 10-day PBMC culture with coronavirus spike peptide pools or control peptides (ViraFEST assay). The ViraFEST assay was used in the study, in which antigen-specific T cells were expanded with peptide pools and expanded clonotypes were subsequently identified by TCR sequencing. The convalescent patients' positive SARS-CoV-2 PCR tests fell between March and December 2020, which was before the Alpha, Beta and Delta variants emerged in the United States. Each well held about 2.2 million PBMCs cultured in IMDM containing around 5% human AB serum and approximately 9.6 IU/ml IL-2, with roughly 9.2 ug/ml peptide pools added. On days 3 and 7, half of the culture medium was replaced with fresh IL-2-containing medium. After approximately eleven days of culture, CD4+ T cells were isolated by negative selection with the EasySep CD4+ T cell isolation kit. Ficoll-Paque Plus gradient centrifugation was used to isolate PBMCs from whole blood, and the isolated PBMCs were then either used fresh or cryopreserved at -140C. Each culture condition was generally run in triplicate wells.

Via the germline V gene, CDR1 is SNHLY and CDR2 FYNNEI. Unmatched junction bases come to 10, with V trimmed by 7 bases and J by 7 bases. From its cysteine to its phenylalanine, the CDR3 spans 14 amino acids. CDR3 DNA only is kept here, 42 bases in frame from base 1. Receptors were amplified or captured by PCR. DNA from cultured CD4+ T cells was subjected to TCR sequencing with the Oncomine TCR Beta short-read assay at the Johns Hopkins FTIC core. The QIAamp micro DNA kit was used to extract genomic DNA from the cultured CD4+ T cells. Oncomine TCR Beta libraries from cultured CD4+ T cells were pooled with unique dual indexes and sequenced on an Illumina iSeq 100. Per the original workflow: Non-productive sequences were filtered out, and CDR3s that did not start with C, did not end with F or W, or were shorter than 7 amino acids were discarded. The MANAFEST web application was used to identify antigen-specific clonotypes by comparing peptide-stimulated wells against reference wells and other culture wells. An FDR below 0.05, an odds ratio above 5, and a productive frequency above 0.1% in at least two of three replicate wells were required for clones to be considered positive. A clonotype was classed as cross-reactive if the clonotype showed significant expansion both in SARS-CoV-2 spike wells and in at least one common cold coronavirus spike condition. Levenshtein distances (stringdist) and unrooted phylogenetic trees (ape) in R version 3.6.1 were used to assess CDR3 homology. The public reads were reprocessed in TCRdb via fastp at Q25 and MiXCR, keeping in-frame beta chains. Every CDR3 protein is listed once, alongside the most common genes and DNA of its rows. It is TCRdb's table, rather than the study itself, that gives the V and J calls and clone size. The sample table records about 12,000 distinct CDR3 sequences; around three fifths of these occur just once. The ten top clones hold roughly 13% of the sample.

The sequence was obtained from a human donor who had recovered from COVID-19. The sequencing input was CD4+ T cells from blood, cultured in vitro. The chain is made from TRBV2 and TRBJ1-5; TRBD1 fits 7 bases in the junction. The CDR3 loop reads CASTPLTGRQPQHF. The DNA sequence reads TGTGCCAGCACCCCCCTGACAGGGCGGCAGCCCCAGCATTTT.